This TCR beta chain came from a study of shared clonotypes between healthy human individuals. Study-level background: Two women and three men aged 18 to 49 made up the donors.

CD45RO-negative, CCR7-selected cells formed the naive CD8 fraction, which excluded terminally differentiated effector memory CD45RA+ cells. The CDR3 length is 14 residues. Trimming took 1 base from V and 6 from J; bases not matched to a gene: 3. The germline gives CDR1 LGHNA, CDR2 YNFKEQ. Profiled with immunoSEQ multiplex PCR; TCRdb holds only in-frame clones, not every one. Among just over 2,000,000 clones listed, just under 95% were seen once. This rearrangement joins TRBV4-2 to TRBJ2-1, with 7 nucleotides matching TRBD2. This clonotype was sampled from a man between 18 and 29 years old in good health. The specimen sequenced was naive CD8+ T cells sorted from blood. CDR3 protein: CASSQGTSVNEQFF. The CDR3 DNA reads TGTGCCAGCAGCCAAGGGACTAGTGTCAATGAGCAGTTCTTC.